Reported below is one T cell receptor beta chain. The CDR3 extends over 11 amino acids. V dropped 4 bases and J dropped 6 bases, with 6 bases sitting between them. CDR1 and CDR2 from the germline V gene are SNHLY and FYNNEI. The sample is drawn from a study of glioma-infiltrating T cells after dendritic cell vaccination. Clones were read by immunoSEQ multiplex PCR, and TCRdb kept only the in-frame ones, dropping some. The sample yields around 58,000 clones, about 81% seen once. This sample comprised blood, obtained before dendritic cell vaccination. J is TRBJ1-2 and V is TRBV2; maybe TRBD1 (6 bases). The source is a human donor with glioblastoma. CDR3 region: CASSAGDGYTF. CDR3 coding DNA: TGTGCCAGCAGTGCAGGGGATGGCTACACCTTC.